The 4 T cell receptor beta chains reported below all come from one sample, sequenced in a study of blood T cell repertoires in COVID-19. Sequencing was performed with immunoSEQ multiplex PCR; in TCRdb, only in-frame clones are kept and a portion is missing. The repertoire consists of 130,000 or so clones, with approximately 80% occurring once and the leading ten covering about 4.5%. Sequenced: peripheral blood. The receptors stem from a woman aged 70-85 years with acute or convalescent COVID-19.

The CDR3 reads CASGLGQGNQPQHF. CDR3 coding DNA: TGTGCTAGTGGTTTGGGGCAGGGGAATCAGCCCCAGCATTTT. This chain uses TRBV12-5 with TRBJ1-5; D perhaps matches TRBD1 (6 bases). CDR1 and CDR2 from the germline V gene are LGHNT and FRNRAP. Between the trimmed V and J ends, which lost 1 base and 4 bases, there was a span of 8 bases. There are 14 residues in the CDR3.

The V gene is TRBV6-5, the J gene TRBJ2-7; 10 bases match TRBD1. After removal of 6 bases from V and 5 bases from J, the junction contained 10 bases not matched to a gene. The CDR3 has 15 residues. Germline CDR1 and CDR2: MNHEY and SVGAGI. CDR3 region: CASRDRTGGLHEQYF. CDR3 bases: TGTGCCAGCAGGGATCGGACAGGGGGTCTGCACGAGCAGTACTTC.

The J gene is TRBJ1-2, the V gene TRBV29-1; 7 positions agree with TRBD1. V was pared by 3 bases and J by 8 bases, with 9 bases of the junction left unmatched. The germline V gene has CDR1 SQVTM and CDR2 ANQGSEA. The CDR3 consists of 13 residues. The CDR3: CSVDRDRVGGYTF. The CDR3 nucleotides read TGCAGCGTTGACCGAGACAGGGTCGGCGGCTACACCTTC.

J is TRBJ2-1 and V is TRBV5-4, with 8 bases aligning to TRBD2. The CDR3 loop spans 14 amino acids. V lost 10 bases, J lost 0 bases, and 6 bases stayed unmatched. Germline V gives CDR1 SGHNT, CDR2 YYREEE (reference sequence). CDR3 loop: CAFSGGGSYNEQFF. CDR3 DNA: TGTGCCTTCAGCGGGGGTGGCTCCTACAATGAGCAGTTCTTC.